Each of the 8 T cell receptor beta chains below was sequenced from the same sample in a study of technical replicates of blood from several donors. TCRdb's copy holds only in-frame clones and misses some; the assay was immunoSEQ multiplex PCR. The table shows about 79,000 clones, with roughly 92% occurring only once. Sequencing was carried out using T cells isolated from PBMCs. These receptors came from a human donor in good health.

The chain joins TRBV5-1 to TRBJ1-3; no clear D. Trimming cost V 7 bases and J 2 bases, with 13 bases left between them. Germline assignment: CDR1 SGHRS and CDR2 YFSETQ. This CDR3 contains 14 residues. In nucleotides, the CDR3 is TGCGCCAGCTCCCTGGTGGGAGCTGGAAACACCATATATTTT. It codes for CASSLVGAGNTIYF.

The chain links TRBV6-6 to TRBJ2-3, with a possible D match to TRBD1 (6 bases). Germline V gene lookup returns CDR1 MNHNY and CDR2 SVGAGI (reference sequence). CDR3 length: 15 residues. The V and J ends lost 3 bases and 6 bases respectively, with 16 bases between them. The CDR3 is CASSYRVGQSDTQYF. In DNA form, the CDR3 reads TGTGCCAGCAGTTATAGGGTTGGACAGTCCGATACGCAGTATTTT.

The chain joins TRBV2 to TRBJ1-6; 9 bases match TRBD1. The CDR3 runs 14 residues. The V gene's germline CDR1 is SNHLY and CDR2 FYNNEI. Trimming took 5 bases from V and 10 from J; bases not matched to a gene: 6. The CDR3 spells CASSRDRGESPLHF. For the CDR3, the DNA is TGTGCCAGCAGTCGAGACAGGGGGGAATCACCCCTCCACTTT. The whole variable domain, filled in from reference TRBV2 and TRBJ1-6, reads EPEVTQTPSHQVTQMGQEVILRCVPISNHLYFYWYRQILGQKVEFLVSFYNNEISEKSEIFDDQFSVERPDGSNFTLKIRSTKLEDSAMYFCASSRDRGESPLHFGNGTRLTVT.

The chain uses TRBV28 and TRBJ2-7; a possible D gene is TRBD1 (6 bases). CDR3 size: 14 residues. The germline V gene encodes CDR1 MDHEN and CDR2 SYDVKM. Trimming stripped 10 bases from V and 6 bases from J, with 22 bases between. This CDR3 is CATKGQSFVGEQYF. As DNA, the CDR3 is TGTGCCACCAAGGGACAATCTTTTGTAGGCGAGCAGTACTTC.

This CDR3 reads CASTRADRSSTDTQYF. CDR3 DNA: TGTGCCAGCACCCGAGCGGACAGGTCGAGCACAGATACGCAGTATTTT. This rearrangement joins TRBV5-4 to TRBJ2-3; 7 nucleotides line up with TRBD1. Germline CDR1 is SGHNT and CDR2 is YYREEE (reference sequence). The CDR3 runs to 16 residues. The V gene end was trimmed by 6 bases and the J gene end by 0 bases; junction bases not matched to a gene: 10.

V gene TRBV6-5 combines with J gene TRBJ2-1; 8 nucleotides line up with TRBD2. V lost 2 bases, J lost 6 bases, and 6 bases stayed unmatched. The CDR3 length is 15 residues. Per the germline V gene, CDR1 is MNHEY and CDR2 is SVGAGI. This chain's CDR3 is CASSYKAGGLNEQFF. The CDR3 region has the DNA TGTGCCAGCAGTTACAAGGCGGGGGGCCTCAATGAGCAGTTCTTC.

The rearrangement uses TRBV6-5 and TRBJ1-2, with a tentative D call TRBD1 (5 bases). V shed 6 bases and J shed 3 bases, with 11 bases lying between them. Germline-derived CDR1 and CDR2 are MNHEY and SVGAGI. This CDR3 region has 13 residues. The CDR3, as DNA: TGTGCCAGCAGCAAGACAGTGGACTATGGCTACACCTTC. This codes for CASSKTVDYGYTF.

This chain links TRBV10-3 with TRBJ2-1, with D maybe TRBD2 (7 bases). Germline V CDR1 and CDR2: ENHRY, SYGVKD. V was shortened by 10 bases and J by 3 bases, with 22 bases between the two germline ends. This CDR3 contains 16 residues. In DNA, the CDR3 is TGTGCCACTCAAGGGGGGGGTTCACATATCTACAATGAGCAGTTCTTC. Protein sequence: CATQGGGSHIYNEQFF.